What follows are 20 T cell receptor beta chains derived from one specimen sequenced in a study of Graves' ophthalmopathy and Graves' hyperthyroidism. As the template, RNA transcripts were used to amplify TCR beta CDR3 regions. RT-PCR in the first round used HTBI primers; a second-round multiplex PCR followed. A single record per CDR3 protein comes from TCRdb applying MiXCR to the multiplex PCR reads. The sample comprises approximately 210,000 distinct CDR3 sequences, under 30% of which are singletons, and approximately 9.1% rests with the top ten. The specimen was peripheral blood. Every receptor here comes from a man in his forties or fifties with Graves' ophthalmopathy.

This clonotype was observed many times. The chain employs TRBV6-1 and TRBJ1-5; D is possibly TRBD1 (6 bases). The germline CDR1 and CDR2 sequences are MNHNS and SASEGT. V dropped 2 bases and J dropped 1 base, with 9 bases sitting between them. This CDR3 is 15 amino acids long. The CDR3 DNA reads as TGTGCCAGCAGTGAACAGGGGATAAGCAATCAGCCCCAGCATTTT. It specifies CASSEQGISNQPQHF.

This clonotype was picked up many times. This chain joins TRBV6-5 and TRBJ1-1, with D possibly being TRBD1 (6 bases). Trimming removed 6 bases from V and 0 bases from J, with 11 bases in between. In germline, CDR1 is MNHEY, CDR2 SVGAGI. CDR3 size: 14 residues. CDR3 loop: CASSQQGMNTEAFF. As DNA, the CDR3 is TGTGCCAGCAGCCAACAGGGAATGAACACTGAAGCTTTCTTT.

This clonotype was counted ten times or more. The rearrangement uses TRBV7-6 and TRBJ2-7, with 10 bases fitting TRBD2. This CDR3 comprises 18 residues. V trimming: 2 bases; J trimming: 1 base; junction bases outside the gene matches: 11. CDR1 is SGHVS, CDR2 FNYEAQ, per germline. For the CDR3, the DNA is TGTGCCAGCAGCTTAAGGTTGGGGGGACTAGCGCAATCCTACGAGCAGTACTTC. Translation: CASSLRLGGLAQSYEQYF.

This clonotype was counted at least ten times. The rearrangement uses TRBV6-2 or TRBV6-3 and TRBJ2-7; D assignment may be TRBD1 or TRBD2 (6 bases each). The V and J ends lost 7 bases and 3 bases respectively, with 16 bases between them. The CDR3 is 14 residues long. Germline CDR1 reads MNHEY; CDR2 reads SVGEGT. The CDR3 coding sequence is TGTGCCAGCAACAGGGCAGGGGACTTCTACGAGCAGTACTTC. Translation: CASNRAGDFYEQYF.

This clonotype was observed at least ten times. The J gene is TRBJ2-5, the V gene TRBV12-3 or TRBV12-4; 8 bases match TRBD1. The CDR3 is 13 amino acids. J was trimmed by 0 bases and V by 10 bases; bases with no gene match: 4. The CDR3 bases are TGTGCCACCGCGACAGGGGACCAAGAGACCCAGTACTTC. Protein product: CATATGDQETQYF.

CDR3 amino acids: CASSPRDRYQPQHF. In nucleotides, the CDR3 is TGTGCCAGCAGCCCGAGGGACAGATATCAGCCCCAGCATTTT. The chain recombines TRBV11-1 with TRBJ1-5; TRBD1 matches at 7 bases. The CDR3 runs to 14 residues. V lost 5 bases and J lost 5; bases outside the gene matches: 6. Per germline, CDR1 SGHAT and CDR2 FQDESV (reference sequence).

The chain combines TRBV6-1 with TRBJ2-7; possibly TRBD2 for D (5 bases). This CDR3 is 13 amino acids long. Germline CDR1 is MNHNS and CDR2 is SASEGT. V lost 6 bases to trimming and J lost 2 bases, with 11 bases between them. CDR3 residues: CASSPDYTYEQYF. The CDR3 DNA follows: TGTGCCAGCAGCCCAGACTACACCTACGAGCAGTACTTC.

At least ten counts were recorded for this clonotype. The chain recombines TRBV12-3 or TRBV12-4 with TRBJ2-7; perhaps TRBD1 as D (6 bases). V lost 5 bases, J lost 5 bases, and 10 bases lay in between. The CDR3 is made up of 12 amino acids. The CDR3 DNA reads TGTGCCAGCAGTGTAGGACAGAACGAGCAGTACTTC. This translates into CASSVGQNEQYF.

CDR3 bases: TGTGCCACCAGTGATAGGGACAGCGGCTATGGCTACACCTTC. Its translation: CATSDRDSGYGYTF. V usage is TRBV24-1 and J usage is TRBJ1-2; 7 bases fit TRBD1. V lost 3 bases, J lost 4 bases, and 4 bases stayed unmatched. CDR1 and CDR2 (germline): KGHDR, SFDVKD. The CDR3 extends over 14 amino acids.

The DNA of the CDR3 is TGTGCCAGCAGCCCAGGGAATTCGAACGAGCAGTACTTC. Residues: CASSPGNSNEQYF. The chain has TRBV28 and TRBJ2-7, with a possible D match to TRBD1 (5 bases). CDR3 length: 13 residues. Germline V lookup: CDR1 MDHEN, CDR2 SYDVKM. The V gene lost 6 bases and the J gene lost 5 bases, with 14 bases spanning the gap.

This clonotype was recorded at least ten times. V is TRBV6-1 and J is TRBJ1-1; tentatively, D is TRBD1 (6 bases). Trimming left V 6 bases short and J 1 base short, with 12 bases between. CDR1 is MNHNS, CDR2 SASEGT, per germline. The CDR3 is 14 residues long. CDR3 DNA: TGTGCCAGCAGGACGGACAGACCGAACACTGAAGCTTTCTTT. This translates into CASRTDRPNTEAFF.

This clonotype was counted at least ten times. The chain recombines TRBV27 with TRBJ2-2, with D perhaps TRBD1 (5 bases). V lost 11 bases to trimming and J lost 7 bases, with 17 bases between them. This CDR3 is 13 amino acids long. From germline, CDR1 is MNHEY and CDR2 SMNVEV (reference sequence). The CDR3: CAAKLGQVGELFF. As DNA, the CDR3 is TGTGCCGCTAAACTGGGGCAGGTCGGGGAGCTGTTTTTT.

Ten or more counts support this clonotype. The chain recombines TRBV14 with TRBJ2-2; D is unclear. Per germline, CDR1 SGHDN and CDR2 FVKESK. V lost 4 bases to trimming and J lost 1 base, with 10 bases between them. The CDR3 runs 15 residues. CDR3 protein: CASSRNTVNTGELFF. DNA for the CDR3: TGTGCCAGCAGCCGAAACACAGTGAACACCGGGGAGCTGTTTTTT.

V is TRBV15 and J is TRBJ1-5, with D unresolved. This CDR3 has 16 residues. V was cut by 4 bases and J by 1 base, with 14 bases left in between. Germline CDR1 LNHNV, CDR2 YYDKDF (reference sequence). CDR3 loop: CATSTGLLDSNQPQHF. CDR3 nucleotide sequence: TGTGCCACCAGCACCGGACTCCTGGACAGCAATCAGCCCCAGCATTTT.

This clonotype was observed many times. V and J are TRBV6-2 or TRBV6-3 and TRBJ1-2, with 7 bases that match TRBD1. CDR1 MNHEY and CDR2 SVGEGT come from the germline V gene. The CDR3 length is 14 residues. Trimming took 4 bases from V and 4 from J; bases not matched to a gene: 6. In nucleotides, the CDR3 is TGTGCCAGCAGTTCCCCGGGACAGTTCTATGGCTACACCTTC. Protein sequence: CASSSPGQFYGYTF.

This clonotype was found many times. The gene calls are TRBV19 and TRBJ2-7; TRBD2 is a possible D gene (5 bases). This CDR3 is 13 amino acids long. Deletions cut 8 bases from V and 3 bases from J, with 14 bases between. The germline V gene has CDR1 LNHDA and CDR2 SQIVND (reference sequence). The CDR3 region has the DNA TGTGCCAGTCGGGCGGGCCGTCTCTACGAGCAGTACTTC. Translation gives CASRAGRLYEQYF.

This clonotype has a count of ten or more. The chain has TRBV19 and TRBJ1-5; a possible D gene is TRBD1 (5 bases). Germline V gene data show CDR1 as LNHDA and CDR2 as SQIVND (reference sequence). This CDR3 spans 14 amino acids. The ends were cut back, 3 bases at V and 2 bases at J, with 8 bases in the middle. The CDR3 coding sequence is TGTGCCAGTAGTATTGCCAGGGGCAATCAGCCCCAGCATTTT. This gives the protein CASSIARGNQPQHF.

In this sample, this clonotype turned up a few times. The chain joins TRBV7-3 to TRBJ2-7; TRBD2 might be the D (6 bases). V was clipped by 5 bases and J by 5 bases, with 13 bases between them. This CDR3 is built from 13 residues. Per the germline V gene, CDR1 is SGHTA and CDR2 is FQGTGA. The CDR3 region has the DNA TGTGCCAGCAGCGGCGGCCCGGGGGACGAGCAGTACTTC. It encodes CASSGGPGDEQYF.

This clonotype was counted many times. This chain links TRBV10-3 with TRBJ2-2; TRBD1 matches 7 bases. This CDR3 region has 16 residues. Per the germline V gene, CDR1 is ENHRY and CDR2 is SYGVKD. V shed 4 bases and J 3 bases; nucleotides not matched to a gene: 8. CDR3 amino acids: CAISGQGVRDTGELFF. The CDR3, as DNA: TGTGCCATCAGTGGTCAGGGGGTACGGGACACCGGGGAGCTGTTTTTT.

This clonotype occurred many times. The chain couples TRBV6-5 to TRBJ1-2; 9 bases are a match to TRBD1. CDR3 length: 13 amino acids. J gave up 6 bases and V 6 bases, and 5 bases lay outside the gene matches. CDR1 and CDR2 from the germline V gene are MNHEY and SVGAGI. The CDR3 nucleotides are TGTGCCAGCAGGCGGACAGGGGCCCATGGCTACACCTTC. Translation: CASRRTGAHGYTF.